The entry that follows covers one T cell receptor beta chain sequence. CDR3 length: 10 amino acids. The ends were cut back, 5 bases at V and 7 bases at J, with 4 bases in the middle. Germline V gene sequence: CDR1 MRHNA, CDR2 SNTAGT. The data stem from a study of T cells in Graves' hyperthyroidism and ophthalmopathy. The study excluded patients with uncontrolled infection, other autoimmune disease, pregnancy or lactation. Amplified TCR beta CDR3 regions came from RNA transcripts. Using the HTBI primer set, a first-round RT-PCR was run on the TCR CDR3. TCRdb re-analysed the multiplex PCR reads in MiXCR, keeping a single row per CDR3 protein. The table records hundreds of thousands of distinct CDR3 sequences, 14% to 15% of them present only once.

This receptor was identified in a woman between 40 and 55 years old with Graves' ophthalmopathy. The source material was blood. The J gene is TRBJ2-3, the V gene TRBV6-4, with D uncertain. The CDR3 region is CASSSHTQYF. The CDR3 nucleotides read TGTGCCAGCAGTTCACATACGCAGTATTTT.